This T cell receptor beta chain was recovered during a study of blood T cell repertoires in COVID-19. As for the study in general: PBMCs, B-cell-depleted T cells, or T cells provided the cDNA or gDNA that made up the material.

Data came from immunoSEQ multiplex PCR; TCRdb stores just in-frame clones and leaves some out. Of around 400,000 clones in the sample, approximately 89% were seen once. Individuals aged about 18 to 89 years were recruited from fewer than 25 US areas. The CDR3 extends over 13 amino acids. Unmatched junction bases numbered 5, after V lost 6 bases and J lost 6 bases. This chain joins TRBV23-1 and TRBJ1-5; 7 nucleotides line up with TRBD1. TRBV23-1 carries the ORF label, with uncertain function. The sequencing input was PBMCs or T cells enriched from blood (not recorded which). This TCR was sampled from a woman under 40 who had recovered from COVID-19. CDR3 sequence reads: CASRPDRVQPQHF. Here the CDR3 DNA reads TGCGCCAGCAGACCCGACAGGGTTCAGCCCCAGCATTTT.